This T cell receptor (beta chain) was profiled in a study of chemoradiotherapy in HPV16-positive cancers. Overall study results and limits: In HPV16-positive patients, HPV-responsive T-cell expansion tracked better recurrence-free survival. The functional HPV-specific definition rests on just two HPV16-positive patients. Candidate HPV-specific clones and E7-related TCR motifs grew in tumor during treatment.

Remarks on this clone: Its antigen remains unknown.

The assay was immunoSEQ multiplex PCR, and TCRdb's table has in-frame clones only and misses some. This table has about 5,500 clones, around 84% appearing once. The source is a human donor with HPV-associated anogenital cancer. This material was obtained from a patient who underwent chemoradiotherapy.

This CDR3 is CASSGGGRQGPSSPLHF. CDR3 DNA: TGCGCCAGCAGCGGGGGGGGACGACAGGGGCCCTCTTCACCCCTCCACTTT. V gene TRBV5-1 combines with J gene TRBJ1-6; the match to TRBD1 covers 8 bases. Germline V gene data show CDR1 as SGHRS and CDR2 as YFSETQ. CDR3 length: 17 residues. Trimming cost V 4 bases and J 9 bases; bases outside gene matches: 15.